Described below is a single TCR beta chain sequence and its context. The clone's antigen remains unknown. No much larger clone is present one base from it, and per-base qualities are unavailable. This entry comes from a study of CD8+ T cells in alopecia areata (dated by TCRdb to 2016 to 2019). At the level of the whole study: Treated patients were enrolled in an open-label pilot trial of oral tofacitinib at 5 to 10 mg twice daily for moderate-to-severe alopecia areata. To study T cell clonal expansion in alopecia areata, the researchers applied high-throughput TCRbeta sequencing to both the C3H/HeJ mouse model and human patients. For the treated patients, the SALT score, which quantifies what percentage of scalp surface area is affected, served as the measure of disease severity. On the human side, TCRbeta sequencing was run on scalp tissue and on sorted CD4+ and CD8+ peripheral blood T cells from healthy controls and from alopecia areata patients with either patchy or totalis/universalis disease. The RNA source kit depended on sample type: the PAXgene miRNA kit for fixed scalp, the miRNeasy kit for PBMCs, and the RNeasy kit for mouse skin. Biopsies were taken from tofacitinib-treated patients at baseline and again at 4 and 24 weeks into treatment, and several of those patients also had a later scalp biopsy. immunoSEQ multiplex PCR using 35 Vbeta forward primers and 13 Jbeta reverse primers was used to amplify TCRbeta CDR3 regions. Patients stayed on tofacitinib for 6 to 18 months and then had 6 months of follow-up off drug so that delayed response and recurrence could be assessed. Scalp clonality was compared across normal scalp (n=4), patchy alopecia areata scalp (n=8), and alopecia totalis/universalis scalp (n=8).

This specimen's time point label, interpreted: less than 25 weeks on oral tofacitinib. The treatment or condition label, read with the paper, signifies: oral pan-JAK inhibitor, 5-10 mg twice daily. Peripheral blood and lesional scalp punch biopsies were obtained from patients with alopecia areata. PBMCs were isolated by density centrifugation and stained for CD3, CD4 and CD8, and CD4+ and CD8+ T cells were sorted on a FACSAria. Library creation used the immunoSEQ multiplex PCR assay. RNA was extracted from all samples and reverse transcribed into cDNA, which served as template for TCR sequencing. SuperScript III was used to make first-strand cDNA, primed with a 2:1 mix of oligo-dT and random hexamers. A synthetic immune receptor repertoire was used to gauge amplification bias, and whatever bias remained was removed computationally. On the authors' methods: Raw reads were preprocessed to remove errors, and CDR3 was defined according to IMGT conventions as the region from the conserved cysteine to phenylalanine. Clonality was calculated as 1 minus Shannon entropy normalized by log2 of the number of productive unique TCRs. Whether each scalp clone was CD4 or CD8 was inferred by checking scalp TCRbeta sequences against the CD4 and CD8 repertoires from sorted blood. What TCRdb holds here is the immuneACCESS table cut down to in-frame rearrangements. Part of the clones is not present; checked against another copy, under half of the missing clones reflect an unresolved V gene, and the others are unexplained. The V and J calls and clone size were taken over from that table, and D and trimming were inferred from the DNA. This sample has approximately 300,000 clones in its table, and more than 45% of those were observed once. The ten most abundant clones make up under 2% of the sample.

Broad study findings and their caveats: Resident alphabeta T cells in normal human skin are also sequenced, complicating scalp TCR repertoire analysis, unlike mouse skin dominated by gammadelta T cells. Tofacitinib significantly lowered scalp clonality and the number of expanded CD8+ clones among the top 100 scalp clones. Compared with normal scalp, lesional scalp had higher clonality and more expanded CD8+ clones, particularly in alopecia totalis/universalis, a pattern that suggests antigenic drive. Because the treated cohort was small and had just a single nonresponder, larger studies are needed to establish links between baseline CD8+ expansion and response. Shared TCR sequences between patients were less evident than in mice, which may be partly attributable to HLA diversity in the patient population. During tofacitinib treatment, many expanded lesional clones stuck around in both scalp and blood, and this persistence may partly explain why relapse happens after treatment is stopped.

V loses 0 bases, J loses 1 base, and the germline ends lie 13 bases apart. The CDR3, cysteine through phenylalanine, is 16 amino acids long. Of the read, only the CDR3 DNA is kept; its 48 bases are in frame from base 1. For CDR1 and CDR2, the germline V gene lists MGHRA and YSYEKL. Sequenced material: CD4+ T cells sorted from blood, taken at week 24, from a patient treated with tofacitinib. The chain uses TRBV4-1 and TRBJ2-7, and possibly TRBD1, on 6 matching bases. This TCR was recovered from a human donor with alopecia areata. The CDR3 region: CASSQERRDRSYEQYF. The nucleotide sequence reads TGCGCCAGCAGCCAAGAAAGGCGAGACAGGTCCTACGAGCAGTACTTC.